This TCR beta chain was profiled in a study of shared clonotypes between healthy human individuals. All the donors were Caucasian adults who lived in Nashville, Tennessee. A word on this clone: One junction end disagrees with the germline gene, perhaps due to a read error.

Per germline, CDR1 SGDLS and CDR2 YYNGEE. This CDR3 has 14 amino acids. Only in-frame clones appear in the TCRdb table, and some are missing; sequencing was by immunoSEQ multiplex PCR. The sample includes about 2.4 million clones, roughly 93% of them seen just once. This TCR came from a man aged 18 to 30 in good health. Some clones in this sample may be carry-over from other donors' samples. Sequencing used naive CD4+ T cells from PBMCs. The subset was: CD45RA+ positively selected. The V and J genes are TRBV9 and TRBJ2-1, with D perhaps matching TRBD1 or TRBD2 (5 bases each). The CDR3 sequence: CAGSPGTPPEEQFF. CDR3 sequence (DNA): TGTGCCGGCAGCCCCGGGACCCCGCCTGAAGAGCAGTTCTTC.